This is a list of T cell receptor beta chains from one sample in a study of blood T cells in healthy people across ages. TCRdb ran MiXCR on the 5' RACE reads and lists one entry per CDR3 protein. The sample lists around 1,100,000 distinct CDR3 sequences, approximately 38% seen once, with 13% in the top ten. The specimen sequenced was blood. Receptor source: a man aged 18 to 29 in good health. The CDR3 runs from the conserved cysteine through the conserved F or W. The order of the fields is CDR3 length, V gene, D gene, clone size, J gene, CDR3 DNA, CDR3 protein. The D gene is left open where the match is weak. Not every row has a clone size; where given, it reads once, few, many or a size class.

CDR3 length: 13; V gene: TRBV20-1; D gene: -; clone size: many; J gene: TRBJ1-2; CDR3 DNA: TGCAGTGCTAGAGATGGAACCAACTATGGCTACACCTTC; CDR3 protein: CSARDGTNYGYTF
CDR3 length: 15; V gene: TRBV20-1; D gene: -; clone size: -; J gene: TRBJ1-5; CDR3 DNA: TGCAGTGCTACTCCTACGGGGGGCGCCGGACAGCCCCAGCATTTT; CDR3 protein: CSATPTGGAGQPQHF
CDR3 length: 16; V gene: TRBV7-2; D gene: TRBD2; clone size: -; J gene: TRBJ2-7; CDR3 DNA: TGTGCCAGCAGCTTTGATAGCGGGGGGACCCTCCCAACCCAGTACTTC; CDR3 protein: CASSFDSGGTLPTQYF
CDR3 length: 16; V gene: TRBV18; D gene: TRBD1; clone size: few; J gene: TRBJ2-3; CDR3 DNA: TGTGCCAGCTCACCCGGACAGGGGCGCAGCACAGATACGCAGTATTTT; CDR3 protein: CASSPGQGRSTDTQYF
CDR3 length: 15; V gene: TRBV20-1; D gene: TRBD1; clone size: -; J gene: TRBJ1-6; CDR3 DNA: TGCAGTGCTAGAGATTTCAGGGGGCCAAGTTCACCCCTCCACTTT; CDR3 protein: CSARDFRGPSSPLHF
CDR3 length: 14; V gene: TRBV28; D gene: -; clone size: once; J gene: TRBJ1-1; CDR3 DNA: TGTGCCAGCAGTTTTAGGCAGGGTCGCACTGAAGCTTTCTTT; CDR3 protein: CASSFRQGRTEAFF
CDR3 length: 13; V gene: TRBV10-3; D gene: TRBD1; clone size: -; J gene: TRBJ1-2; CDR3 DNA: TGTGCCATCAGTGGGACAGGGCTCTATGGCTACACCTTC; CDR3 protein: CAISGTGLYGYTF
CDR3 length: 14; V gene: TRBV13; D gene: TRBD1; clone size: -; J gene: TRBJ2-7; CDR3 DNA: TGTGCCAGCACCAACAGGGGAGAGAGCTACGAGCAGTACTTC; CDR3 protein: CASTNRGESYEQYF
CDR3 length: 11; V gene: TRBV6-1; D gene: -; clone size: -; J gene: TRBJ1-4; CDR3 DNA: TGTGCCAGCAGGGGGGATGAAAAACCGTTTTTT; CDR3 protein: CASRGDEKPFF
CDR3 length: 16; V gene: TRBV6-5; D gene: -; clone size: -; J gene: TRBJ2-3; CDR3 DNA: TGTGCCAGCAGTTACTTTAACAAGCCTGGCACAGATACGCAGTATTTT; CDR3 protein: CASSYFNKPGTDTQYF
CDR3 length: 16; V gene: TRBV4-2; D gene: -; clone size: few; J gene: TRBJ1-1; CDR3 DNA: TGTGCCAGCAGCCGAAACCCCGGGACGGACAACACTGAAGCTTTCTTT; CDR3 protein: CASSRNPGTDNTEAFF
CDR3 length: 15; V gene: TRBV4-1; D gene: -; clone size: -; J gene: TRBJ1-2; CDR3 DNA: TGCGCCAGCAGCCCGTTGACAGAGAAAGGCTATGGCTACACCTTC; CDR3 protein: CASSPLTEKGYGYTF
CDR3 length: 14; V gene: TRBV29-1; D gene: -; clone size: few; J gene: TRBJ1-1; CDR3 DNA: TGCAGCGTTGACGACCGGAGCTCGAACACTGAAGCTTTCTTT; CDR3 protein: CSVDDRSSNTEAFF
CDR3 length: 13; V gene: TRBV20-1; D gene: -; clone size: once; J gene: TRBJ1-4; CDR3 DNA: TGCAGTGCTTACAGGGAGTTTAATGAAAAACTGTTTTTT; CDR3 protein: CSAYREFNEKLFF
CDR3 length: 15; V gene: TRBV28; D gene: -; clone size: -; J gene: TRBJ2-7; CDR3 DNA: TGTGCCAGCAGTCCCCGACAGAGAAGCTCCTACGAGCAGTACTTC; CDR3 protein: CASSPRQRSSYEQYF
CDR3 length: 15; V gene: TRBV6-5; D gene: -; clone size: -; J gene: TRBJ2-7; CDR3 DNA: TGTGTCAGCAGCCCCAATCTCAGGACCTACAATGAGCAGTACTTC; CDR3 protein: CVSSPNLRTYNEQYF
CDR3 length: 14; V gene: TRBV20-1; D gene: TRBD1; clone size: -; J gene: TRBJ2-3; CDR3 DNA: TGCAGTGCTAGAGATTCGACAGGGGCAGATACGCAGTATTTT; CDR3 protein: CSARDSTGADTQYF
CDR3 length: 15; V gene: TRBV7-9; D gene: -; clone size: -; J gene: TRBJ1-2; CDR3 DNA: TGTGCCAGCAGCTTAGATCGGACAGATAACTATGGCTACACCTTC; CDR3 protein: CASSLDRTDNYGYTF
CDR3 length: 16; V gene: TRBV7-9; D gene: -; clone size: -; J gene: TRBJ2-2; CDR3 DNA: TGTGCCAGCAGCCCCTGGGGGAGAACGAACACCGGGGAGCTGTTTTTT; CDR3 protein: CASSPWGRTNTGELFF
CDR3 length: 14; V gene: TRBV20-1; D gene: -; clone size: few; J gene: TRBJ1-4; CDR3 DNA: TGCAGTGCTAGAGTACCGGGGGCGGATGAAAAACTGTTTTTT; CDR3 protein: CSARVPGADEKLFF
CDR3 length: 17; V gene: TRBV2; D gene: -; clone size: -; J gene: TRBJ2-1; CDR3 DNA: TGTGCCAGCAGTGAGAGTTTGGCCACCTGGCTGGGCAACGAGCAGTTCTTC; CDR3 protein: CASSESLATWLGNEQFF
CDR3 length: 14; V gene: TRBV7-9; D gene: -; clone size: few; J gene: TRBJ2-3; CDR3 DNA: TGTGCCAGCACCCGACAGGTTGCAACAGATACGCAGTATTTT; CDR3 protein: CASTRQVATDTQYF
CDR3 length: 14; V gene: TRBV20-1; D gene: TRBD1; clone size: few; J gene: TRBJ1-6; CDR3 DNA: TGCAGTGCTAGCAAACAGGGGGCGGATTCACCCCTCCACTTT; CDR3 protein: CSASKQGADSPLHF